This entry features one TCR beta chain sequence. This clone's antigen is unknown. Per-base qualities were not stored, and no clone one base away is much larger. Taken from the germline V gene, the CDR1 and CDR2 loops are KGHSH and LQKENI. Counted from cysteine to phenylalanine, this CDR3 has 16 amino acids. Here the CDR3 DNA is all that survives: 48 bases in frame from base 1. V gives up 5 bases and J gives up 1 base, and the segment between their germline ends measures 17 bases. These data are taken from a study of blood T cell repertoires in COVID-19 (dated by TCRdb to 2019 to 2021). A note on the overall study: Samples covering the acute and convalescent phases of COVID-19 were provided by collaborators in the United States, Italy and Spain. The material from the prospective study consisted of cDNA or gDNA derived from T cells, B-cell-depleted T cells, or PBMCs. The dataset comprised deeply sampled blood TCRbeta repertoires from subjects exposed to, actively infected with, or recovered from COVID-19. Where available, HLA class I and class II types were taken from metadata supplied by the sample provider and were not determined by assay-based typing. The repertoires were made available in a free public database intended to serve as a resource for research on the immune response to SARS-CoV-2. The samples were drawn from the first 160 participants of the ongoing ImmuneRACE study and from 950 to 1,500 subjects provided by 6 global collaborators. The sample metadata nearly always contained a de-identified subject ID, COVID-19 status, age in years and sex. Overall results and qualifications from the work: The quantity of clinical and demographic metadata differed by source and by participant and was supplied without curation.

The collaborating institutions used their own protocols to collect whole blood in K2EDTA tubes. Collaborator samples were shipped for TCRbeta analysis as frozen whole blood, isolated PBMCs, or DNA extracted from either sample type. TCRbeta CDR3 regions were amplified from genomic DNA using the immunoSEQ Assay, a bias-controlled multiplex PCR. The study's own analysis went as follows. Nucleated cell counts per sample were estimated from amplification of reference gene primers within the assay. To quantify the absolute abundance of each unique TCRbeta CDR3 rearrangement, sequence reads were collapsed and filtered. Productive Simpson clonality was computed per sample as the square root of Simpson's diversity index over productive rearrangements. Imported from immuneACCESS, the table was reduced by TCRdb to in-frame sequences with V and J called. These copies leave out some clones; in studies compared against another copy, an unresolved V gene accounts for under half, and the cause of the remainder is not known. V, J and clone size were drawn from that table, and D and trimming were deduced from the DNA. For this sample there are approximately 200,000 clones; around 86% appear just once. Of the sample, about 4.1% falls within the top ten clones.

This clonotype was obtained from a man aged 50 to 59 with acute or convalescent COVID-19. The V gene is TRBV18 and the J gene is TRBJ1-1; a tentative D match to TRBD1 spans 6 bases. Specimen: peripheral blood. The DNA reads as follows: TGTGCCAGCTCATCTCAGGGGCGTAGGGCGAACACTGAAGCTTTCTTT. Translated, this is CASSSQGRRANTEAFF.